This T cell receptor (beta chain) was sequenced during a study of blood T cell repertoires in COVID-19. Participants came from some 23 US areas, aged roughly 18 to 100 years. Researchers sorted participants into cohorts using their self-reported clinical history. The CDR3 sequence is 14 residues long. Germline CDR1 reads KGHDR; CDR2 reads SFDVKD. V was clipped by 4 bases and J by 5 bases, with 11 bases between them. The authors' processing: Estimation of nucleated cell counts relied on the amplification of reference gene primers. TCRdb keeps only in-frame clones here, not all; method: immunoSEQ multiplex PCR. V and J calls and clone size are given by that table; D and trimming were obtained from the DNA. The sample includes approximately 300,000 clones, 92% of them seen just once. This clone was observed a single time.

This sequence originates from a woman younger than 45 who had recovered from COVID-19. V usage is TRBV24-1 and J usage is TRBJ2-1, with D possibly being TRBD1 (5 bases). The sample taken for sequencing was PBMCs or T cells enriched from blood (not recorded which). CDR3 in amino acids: CATSDRQRNNEQFF. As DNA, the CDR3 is TGTGCCACCAGTGACCGACAGCGTAACAATGAGCAGTTCTTC.